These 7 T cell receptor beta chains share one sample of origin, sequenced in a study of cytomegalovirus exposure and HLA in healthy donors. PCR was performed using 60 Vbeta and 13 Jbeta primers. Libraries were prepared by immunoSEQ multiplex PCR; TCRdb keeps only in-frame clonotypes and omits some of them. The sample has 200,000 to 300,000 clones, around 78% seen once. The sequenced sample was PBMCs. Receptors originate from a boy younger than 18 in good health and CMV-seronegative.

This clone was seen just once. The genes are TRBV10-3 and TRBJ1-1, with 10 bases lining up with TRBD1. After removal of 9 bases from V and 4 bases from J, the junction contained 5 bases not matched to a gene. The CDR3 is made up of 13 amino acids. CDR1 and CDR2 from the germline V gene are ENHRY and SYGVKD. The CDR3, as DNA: TGTGCCATGCGACAGGGGGCCGGCACTGAAGCTTTCTTT. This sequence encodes CAMRQGAGTEAFF.

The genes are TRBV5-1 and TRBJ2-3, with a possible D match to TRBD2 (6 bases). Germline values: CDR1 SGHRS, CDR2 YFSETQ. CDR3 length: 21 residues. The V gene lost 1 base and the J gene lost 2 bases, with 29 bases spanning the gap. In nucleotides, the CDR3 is TGCGCCAGCAGCTTGAAGGGTACTGGAGGGACGGCCCAGGTCCACACAGATACGCAGTATTTT. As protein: CASSLKGTGGTAQVHTDTQYF.

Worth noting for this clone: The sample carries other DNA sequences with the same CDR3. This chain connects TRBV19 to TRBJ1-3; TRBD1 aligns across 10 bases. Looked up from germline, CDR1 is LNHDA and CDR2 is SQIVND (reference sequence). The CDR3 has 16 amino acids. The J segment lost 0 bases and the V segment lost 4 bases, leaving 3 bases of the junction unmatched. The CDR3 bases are TGTGCCAGTAGTACGACAGGGGGCTCCTCTGGAAACACCATATATTTT. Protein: CASSTTGGSSGNTIYF.

CDR3 sequence: CASTTSGRTGTGELFF. The CDR3 bases are TGTGCCAGCACAACTAGCGGGAGGACCGGCACCGGGGAGCTGTTTTTT. This chain connects TRBV18 to TRBJ2-2; 12 bases are a match to TRBD2. J gave up 4 bases and V 8 bases, and 8 bases lay outside the gene matches. CDR1 is KGHSH and CDR2 is LQKENI in the germline V gene. The CDR3 extends over 16 amino acids.

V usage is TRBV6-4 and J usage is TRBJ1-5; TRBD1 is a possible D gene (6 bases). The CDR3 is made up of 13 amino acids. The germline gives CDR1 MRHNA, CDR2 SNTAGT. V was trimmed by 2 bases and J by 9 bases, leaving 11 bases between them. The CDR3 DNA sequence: TGTGCCAGCAGTGACGAACAGGGTGGGCCCCAGCATTTT. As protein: CASSDEQGGPQHF.

The CDR3 region has the DNA TGCGCCAGCAGCCTTTCTGTGACAGGCCCGAACACTGAAGCTTTCTTT. Encoded protein: CASSLSVTGPNTEAFF. The chain couples TRBV5-1 to TRBJ1-1; D is perhaps TRBD1 (6 bases). Deletions cut 4 bases from V and 1 base from J, with 17 bases between. The CDR3 sequence is 16 residues long. CDR1 and CDR2 (germline): SGHRS, YFSETQ.

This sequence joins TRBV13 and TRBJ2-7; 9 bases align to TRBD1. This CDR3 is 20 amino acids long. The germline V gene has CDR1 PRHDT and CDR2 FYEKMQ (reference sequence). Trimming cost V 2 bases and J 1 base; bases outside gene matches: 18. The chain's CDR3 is CASSLLGLRPDRGISYEQYF. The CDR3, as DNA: TGTGCCAGCAGCTTACTAGGCCTCCGACCAGACAGGGGGATTTCCTACGAGCAGTACTTC.